This T cell receptor beta chain originates from a study of T cell repertoires in cytomegalovirus infection. Study-level results: HLA-C-restricted CMV-specific TCR beta clonotypes were dominant in the ex vivo response.

This clonotype has just a few counts. Its cognate antigen is unknown. The CDR3 totals 14 residues. Per the germline V gene, CDR1 is MNHEY and CDR2 is SMNVEV (reference sequence). Trimming at V came to 7 bases and at J to 8 bases, leaving 9 bases not matched to a gene. Each CDR3 protein is one row after TCRdb ran MiXCR on the reads. The data hold 200,000 or so distinct CDR3 sequences, with approximately 40% observed a single time. This chain uses TRBV27 with TRBJ2-1, with TRBD2 matching over 9 bases. The specimen comprised CD8+ T cells from cultured PBMCs, sampled from culture after CMV antigen stimulation. The sequence derives from a human donor in good health (CMV status not recorded). Some clones in this sample may be carry-over from other donors' samples. CDR3 loop: CASNGAGGKDEQFF. As DNA, the CDR3 is TGTGCCAGCAACGGAGCGGGAGGTAAAGATGAGCAGTTCTTC.